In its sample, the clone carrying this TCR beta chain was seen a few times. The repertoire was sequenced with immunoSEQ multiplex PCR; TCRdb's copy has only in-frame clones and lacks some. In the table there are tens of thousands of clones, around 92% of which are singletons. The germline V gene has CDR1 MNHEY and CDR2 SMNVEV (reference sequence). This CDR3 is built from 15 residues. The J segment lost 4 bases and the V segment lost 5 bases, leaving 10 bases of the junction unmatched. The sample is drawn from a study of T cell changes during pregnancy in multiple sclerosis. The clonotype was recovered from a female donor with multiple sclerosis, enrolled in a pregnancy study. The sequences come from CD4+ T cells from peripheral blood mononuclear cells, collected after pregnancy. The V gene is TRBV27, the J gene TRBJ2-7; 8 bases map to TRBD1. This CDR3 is CASSPRQGAGYEQYF. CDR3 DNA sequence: TGTGCCAGCAGTCCCCGGCAGGGGGCTGGGTACGAGCAGTACTTC.